This TCR beta chain originates from a study of cytomegalovirus exposure and HLA in healthy donors. Study-wide results and limits: TCR beta chain V- and J-gene trimming was linked, in a later analysis, to a missense variant in DCLRE1C. Later, an analysis found that common viral pathogens appeared to be linked with several of the most significant clusters.

There were likely unrecorded immune exposures, though donors were nominally healthy when sampled. Researchers ran the PCR with 60 Vbeta and 13 Jbeta primers. Only in-frame clones appear in the TCRdb table, and some are missing; sequencing was by immunoSEQ multiplex PCR. The table records more than 110,000 clones, around 75% of them present only once. This clone was counted once. The target antigen is unknown. The specimen sequenced was PBMCs. This clonotype originated in a woman in her twenties or thirties in good health and CMV-seronegative.

CDR3 region: CASSFRTLDTSTDTQYF. For the CDR3, the DNA is TGTGCCAGCAGTTTCCGGACTCTAGACACTAGCACAGATACGCAGTATTTT. The J gene is TRBJ2-3, the V gene TRBV28; TRBD2 is a possible D gene (5 bases). CDR3 size: 17 residues. Germline V gene sequence: CDR1 MDHEN, CDR2 SYDVKM. The ends were cut back, 3 bases at V and 0 bases at J, with 16 bases in the middle.